The entry that follows covers one T cell receptor (beta chain) sequence. Per the original data handling: Nucleated cell counts were estimated from reference gene primer amplification. TCRdb's copy holds only in-frame clones and misses some; the assay was immunoSEQ multiplex PCR. V, J and clone size are taken as reported in that table, and D and trimming were inferred from the DNA itself. The sample shows roughly 270,000 clones, 88% of them seen only once. This sample stems from a study of blood T cell repertoires in COVID-19. Study-wide background: There were acute and convalescent COVID-19 samples, and they came from the United States, Italy and Spain. PBMCs, B-cell-depleted T cells, or T cells provided the cDNA or gDNA that made up the material.

The CDR3 totals 13 residues. Germline V gene sequence: CDR1 SGHTA, CDR2 FQGNSA. V lost 3 bases to trimming and J lost 1 base, with 7 bases between them. Sequenced input: peripheral blood. This clonotype was obtained from a man aged 18 to 29 with active or convalescent COVID-19. The chain employs TRBV7-2 and TRBJ2-7; D call uncertain. CDR3 amino acids: CASSFPKSYEQYF. In nucleotides, the CDR3 is TGTGCCAGCAGCTTCCCCAAATCCTACGAGCAGTACTTC.